What follows are 9 T cell receptor beta chains derived from one specimen sequenced in a study of CD8+CD57+ T cells in acquired aplastic anemia. Patients chosen for sequencing had CD8+CD57+ cells that had expanded, as shown by flow cytometry. CDR3 and TCR beta VDJ profiling relied on a genomic DNA template. MiXCR, applied by TCRdb to the reads, yields one record per CDR3 protein. In the table there are about 120,000 distinct CDR3 sequences, approximately 61% of which are singletons. Sequencing was performed on sorted CD4+, CD8+, or CD8+CD57+ T cells (not recorded which) from PBMCs. The receptors shown here come from a human donor with aplastic anemia.

This clonotype was detected only a few times. The gene calls are TRBV12-5 and TRBJ2-2; TRBD1 aligns across 9 bases. With 7 bases clipped from V and 4 bases from J, the junction kept 4 bases outside the gene matches. CDR3 length equals 14 residues. In germline, CDR1 is LGHNT, CDR2 FRNRAP. This CDR3 is CASAKDRGTGELFF. CDR3 nucleotides: TGTGCTAGTGCCAAGGACAGGGGCACCGGGGAGCTGTTTTTT.

The chain joins TRBV20-1 to TRBJ1-5, with D possibly being TRBD1 (6 bases). CDR3 size: 14 residues. The V gene's germline CDR1 is DFQATT and CDR2 SNEGSKA (reference sequence). Trimming cost V 6 bases and J 4 bases, with 16 bases left between them. CDR3 sequence (DNA): TGCAGTGCCGACGCTAAAGGGGGAAATCAGCCCCAGCATTTT. Residues: CSADAKGGNQPQHF.

V is TRBV11-1 and J is TRBJ2-1; D remains unclear. Germline V gene data show CDR1 as SGHAT and CDR2 as FQDESV (reference sequence). Trimming pared 0 bases from V and 5 bases from J, leaving 14 bases between. The CDR3 sequence is 16 residues long. This CDR3 reads CASSLADQPGHNEQFF. Written as DNA, the CDR3 is TGTGCCAGCAGCTTAGCCGACCAACCGGGCCACAATGAGCAGTTCTTC.

The V call is TRBV14, the J call TRBJ2-7, with 10 positions matching TRBD2. V was clipped by 1 base and J by 3 bases; unmatched bases: 6. CDR3 length: 16 residues. CDR1 SGHDN and CDR2 FVKESK come from the germline V gene. The CDR3 here is CASSQGPGTSVYEQYF. In DNA form, the CDR3 reads TGTGCCAGCAGCCAAGGTCCAGGGACTAGCGTCTACGAGCAGTACTTC.

The chain has TRBV6-4 and TRBJ1-5; D call uncertain. CDR1 and CDR2 (germline): MRHNA, SNTAGT. The germline V and J ends were trimmed by 3 bases and 4 bases, with 7 bases remaining between them. This CDR3 is built from 13 residues. This CDR3 is CASSERENQPQHF. CDR3 nucleotide sequence: TGTGCCAGCAGTGAGAGGGAAAATCAGCCCCAGCATTTT.

The J gene is TRBJ2-6, the V gene TRBV2; 10 nucleotides agree with TRBD2. Germline V gives CDR1 SNHLY, CDR2 FYNNEI. This CDR3 has 15 amino acids. CDR3 bases: TGTGGACTAGCGGGTTGGAACACCGGGGCCAACGTCCTGACTTTC. Its protein is CGLAGWNTGANVLTF.

The genes are TRBV5-5 and TRBJ1-1; TRBD1 matches 9 bases. CDR3 size: 15 residues. The V gene end was trimmed by 4 bases and the J gene end by 4 bases; junction bases not matched to a gene: 8. Germline values: CDR1 SGHKS, CDR2 YYEKEE (reference sequence). The CDR3 reads CASSTGQGWSTEAFF. CDR3 coding DNA: TGTGCCAGCAGCACAGGACAGGGGTGGAGCACTGAAGCTTTCTTT.

A few counts support this clonotype. The V call is TRBV10-2, the J call TRBJ2-1; possible D gene TRBD1, 6 bases. The CDR3 is 16 residues long. Trimming pared 7 bases from V and 5 bases from J, leaving 21 bases between. Looked up from germline, CDR1 is WSHSY and CDR2 is SAAADI. CDR3 sequence reads: CASKNTGRVTNNEQFF. CDR3 DNA sequence: TGCGCCAGCAAAAATACAGGGAGAGTAACAAACAATGAGCAGTTCTTC.

This clonotype was seen a handful of times. The V and J genes are TRBV27 and TRBJ1-2; D remains unclear. Germline CDR1 MNHEY, CDR2 SMNVEV (reference sequence). Between the trimmed V and J ends, which lost 4 bases and 6 bases, there was a span of 15 bases. The CDR3 totals 14 residues. As DNA, the CDR3 is TGTGCCAGCAGTTCAGGTTTCGTGGGAGATGGCTACACCTTC. Translating it yields CASSSGFVGDGYTF.